What follows are 22 T cell receptor beta chains derived from one specimen sequenced in a study of T cells in Graves' hyperthyroidism and ophthalmopathy. TCR beta CDR3 regions were amplified from RNA. During a first-round RT-PCR of the TCR CDR3, the HTBI primer set was used. TCRdb analysed the multiplex PCR reads with MiXCR anew, one entry per CDR3 protein. The table has hundreds of thousands of distinct CDR3 sequences, roughly 20% seen once. The sequencing input was blood. The receptors were sampled from a man younger than 45 with Graves' ophthalmopathy.

The rearrangement uses TRBV28 and TRBJ2-1; 12 bases are shared with TRBD2. Per germline, CDR1 MDHEN and CDR2 SYDVKM. The V and J ends lost 7 bases and 0 bases, in that order; junction bases with no gene match: 13. This CDR3 region has 19 residues. For the CDR3, the DNA is TGTGCCAGCACAGGACTAGCGGGAAGTCTAGGGAGCTCCTACAATGAGCAGTTCTTC. This codes for CASTGLAGSLGSSYNEQFF. The full variable domain, rest sourced from reference TRBV28 and TRBJ2-1, is DVKVTQSSRYLVKRTGEKVFLECVQDMDHENMFWYRQDPGLGLRLIYFSYDVKMKEKGDIPEGYSVSREKKERFSLILESASTNQTSMYLCASTGLAGSLGSSYNEQFFGPGTRLTVL.

The rearrangement uses TRBV20-1 and TRBJ2-1; D is uncertain. V was trimmed by 3 bases and J by 8 bases, leaving 14 bases between them. The germline V gene has CDR1 DFQATT and CDR2 SNEGSKA (reference sequence). The CDR3 has 13 amino acids. DNA for the CDR3: TGCAGTGCTAGTTTGCTGGGGTTCGATGAGCAGTTCTTC. As protein: CSASLLGFDEQFF.

This chain uses TRBV6-5 with TRBJ1-1, with D possibly being TRBD1 (6 bases). Per the germline V gene, CDR1 is MNHEY and CDR2 is SVGAGI. V lost 4 bases and J 6 bases, leaving 15 bases between the germline ends. This CDR3 is 14 amino acids long. The chain's CDR3 is CASSSTGKGAEAFF. CDR3 in DNA: TGTGCCAGCAGTTCAACAGGGAAAGGGGCTGAAGCTTTCTTT.

This clonotype was found a few times. As DNA, the CDR3 is TGTGCCAGCAGTTACTTTGCACCAAGACAGGGGCTAGCCAAAAACATTCAGTACTTC. It specifies CASSYFAPRQGLAKNIQYF. This sequence joins TRBV6-5 and TRBJ2-4; 8 bases line up with TRBD1. Trimming cost V 1 base and J 0 bases; bases outside gene matches: 11. Germline V gene sequence: CDR1 MNHEY, CDR2 SVGAGI. CDR3 length equals 19 residues.

This chain connects TRBV5-6 to TRBJ2-7, with TRBD2 identical over 7 bases. V lost 4 bases and J lost 7; bases outside the gene matches: 17. Germline V lookup: CDR1 SGHDT, CDR2 YYEEEE. The CDR3 spans 16 residues. The CDR3 protein is CASSLLGTVWGGEQYF. DNA of the CDR3: TGTGCCAGCAGCCTTCTGGGGACGGTTTGGGGAGGGGAGCAGTACTTC.

This clonotype was seen only once. One end of the junction is discordant with germline, which a read error may explain. This chain joins TRBV28 and TRBJ1-2; TRBD1 agrees at 11 bases. CDR3 length: 17 amino acids. Germline V gives CDR1 MDHEN, CDR2 SYDVKM. DNA for the CDR3: TGTGCCAGCAGTTTCCCCTACGGACAGGGGGCTAACTATAGCTACACCTTC. Its protein is CASSFPYGQGANYSYTF.

There are a few counts of this clonotype. V gene TRBV29-1 combines with J gene TRBJ2-1; 7 bases align to TRBD1. CDR3 length: 14 residues. J lost 4 bases, V lost 3 bases, and 6 bases had no gene match. CDR1 is SQVTM and CDR2 is ANQGSEA in the germline V gene. The CDR3 region is CSVERDSLYNEQFF. In nucleotides, the CDR3 is TGCAGCGTTGAGAGGGACAGCTTATACAATGAGCAGTTCTTC.

The CDR3 is CASSLARLAGDEQYF. In nucleotides, the CDR3 is TGTGCCAGCAGCTTAGCGCGTCTAGCGGGTGATGAGCAGTACTTC. The chain joins TRBV7-9 to TRBJ2-7, with TRBD2 matching over 8 bases. The V gene end was trimmed by 0 bases and the J gene end by 7 bases; junction bases not matched to a gene: 8. The CDR3 runs to 15 residues. The V gene's germline CDR1 is SEHNR and CDR2 FQNEAQ (reference sequence).

This chain uses TRBV5-1 with TRBJ2-7, with 12 nucleotides matching TRBD2. Unmatched junction bases numbered 8, after V lost 4 bases and J lost 6 bases. Per germline, CDR1 SGHRS and CDR2 YFSETQ. This CDR3 spans 15 amino acids. The CDR3 reads CASSITSGRRVEQYF. The CDR3 DNA is TGCGCCAGCAGCATCACTAGCGGGAGGAGGGTCGAGCAGTACTTC.

In its sample, this clonotype was seen many times. V gene TRBV6-1 combines with J gene TRBJ2-3; D might be TRBD2 (5 bases). The CDR3 is 14 amino acids. The germline V gene has CDR1 MNHNS and CDR2 SASEGT. Trimming took 1 base from V and 6 from J, leaving 11 bases between them. The DNA of the CDR3 is TGTGCCAGCAGTGAAGGTTTCGGCGGGGATACGCAGTATTTT. Translated, it gives CASSEGFGGDTQYF.

There are a few counts of this clonotype. This chain joins TRBV24-1 and TRBJ1-2; 8 nucleotides match TRBD1. Germline-derived CDR1 and CDR2 are KGHDR and SFDVKD. This CDR3 comprises 13 residues. With V trimmed by 4 bases and J by 4 bases, 1 base remained unmatched. Written as DNA, the CDR3 is TGTGCCACCAGTGAAACAGGGGGCTATGGCTACACCTTC. As protein: CATSETGGYGYTF.

The sample holds many counts of this clonotype. J is TRBJ2-2 and V is TRBV28; unclear D gene. The CDR3 has 15 amino acids. Germline CDR1 reads MDHEN; CDR2 reads SYDVKM. The V gene lost 5 bases and the J gene lost 1 base, with 11 bases spanning the gap. For the CDR3, the DNA is TGTGCCAGCAGTCTTGACACCCTGAACACCGGGGAGCTGTTTTTT. It yields the protein CASSLDTLNTGELFF.

There are many counts of this clonotype. The chain couples TRBV2 to TRBJ2-6; D gene uncertain. CDR3 length: 16 amino acids. Germline V gene data show CDR1 as SNHLY and CDR2 as FYNNEI. V lost 4 bases, J lost 0 bases, and 10 bases lay in between. CDR3 sequence: CASSVGSRSGANVLTF. The CDR3 DNA sequence: TGTGCCAGCAGTGTCGGTTCACGCTCTGGGGCCAACGTCCTGACTTTC.

Concerning this clonotype: Given a much more abundant clone one base away, this may be a read error. The chain links TRBV11-3 to TRBJ1-1; 7 nucleotides match TRBD1. With 10 bases clipped from V and 0 bases from J, the junction kept 8 bases outside the gene matches. Germline V gene sequence: CDR1 SGHNT, CDR2 YENEEA. This CDR3 is built from 14 residues. CDR3 sequence reads: CANNPGQMNTEAFF. In nucleotides, the CDR3 is TGTGCCAACAACCCGGGACAGATGAACACTGAAGCTTTCTTT. The full variable domain, with the rest looked up from reference TRBV11-3 and TRBJ1-1, is EAGVVQSPRYKIIEKKQPVAFWCNPISGHNTLYWYLQNLGQGPELLIRYENEEAVDDSQLPKDRFSAERLKGVDSTLKIQPAELGDSAVYLCANNPGQMNTEAFFGQGTRLTVV.

The rearrangement uses TRBV20-1 and TRBJ1-2, with D unclear. The V and J ends lost 6 bases and 5 bases respectively, with 13 bases between them. The length of the CDR3 is 12 residues. Germline-derived CDR1 and CDR2 are DFQATT and SNEGSKA (reference sequence). This CDR3 is CSATDGKYGYTF. CDR3 coding DNA: TGCAGTGCCACGGACGGGAAGTATGGCTACACCTTC.

This clonotype was seen repeatedly, ten times or more. The rearrangement uses TRBV20-1 and TRBJ1-1; TRBD1 matches at 7 bases. The V and J ends lost 1 base and 1 base, in that order; junction bases with no gene match: 9. Germline loops: CDR1 DFQATT, CDR2 SNEGSKA (reference sequence). There are 16 residues in the CDR3. The DNA for the CDR3 is TGCAGTGCTAGAGTCTATGGTCGACAGGGGAACACTGAAGCTTTCTTT. It yields the protein CSARVYGRQGNTEAFF.

The chain is built from TRBV7-9 and TRBJ1-5; D not resolved. The V gene lost 3 bases and the J gene lost 5 bases, with 8 bases spanning the gap. Germline loops: CDR1 SEHNR, CDR2 FQNEAQ (reference sequence). This CDR3 has 13 amino acids. CDR3: CASSFREDQPQHF. The CDR3, as DNA: TGTGCCAGCAGCTTTAGGGAGGATCAGCCCCAGCATTTT.

This clonotype was recorded a few times. The V gene is TRBV24-1, the J gene TRBJ1-5; no firm D call. V lost 5 bases and J 2 bases, leaving 12 bases between the germline ends. The CDR3 covers 15 residues. In germline, CDR1 is KGHDR, CDR2 SFDVKD. In DNA form, the CDR3 reads TGTGCCACCAGTGCCTCGGCCATCGGCAATCAGCCCCAGCATTTT. Amino acids: CATSASAIGNQPQHF.

This clonotype showed up many times. The CDR3 nucleotides read TGTGCCAGCAGTTCTACCCGGGAGGGGTCCTACGAGCAGTACTTC. It is translated as CASSSTREGSYEQYF. The chain couples TRBV13 to TRBJ2-7; 8 bases line up with TRBD2. The germline V gene has CDR1 PRHDT and CDR2 FYEKMQ (reference sequence). After removal of 6 bases from V and 1 base from J, the junction contained 8 bases not matched to a gene. There are 15 residues in the CDR3.

This clonotype was recorded at least ten times. The rearrangement uses TRBV9 and TRBJ2-1, with 8 bases that match TRBD1. J gave up 0 bases and V 3 bases, and 5 bases lay outside the gene matches. The CDR3 sequence is 16 residues long. Germline-derived CDR1 and CDR2 are SGDLS and YYNGEE. CDR3 region: CASSATGESSYNEQFF. The CDR3 DNA is TGTGCCAGCAGCGCGACAGGGGAGAGCTCCTACAATGAGCAGTTCTTC.

The chain is built from TRBV7-3 and TRBJ2-1; TRBD2 aligns across 9 bases. The germline gives CDR1 SGHTA, CDR2 FQGTGA. The CDR3 spans 18 residues. The V and J ends lost 4 bases and 8 bases, in that order; junction bases with no gene match: 18. CDR3 sequence: CASSSKGLAHTVRDEQFF. DNA for the CDR3: TGTGCCAGCAGCTCAAAGGGACTAGCACATACGGTCCGTGATGAGCAGTTCTTC.

V gene TRBV4-1 combines with J gene TRBJ1-5; 9 nucleotides agree with TRBD1. The trim removed 1 base at V and 7 bases at J, leaving 5 bases unmatched. The CDR3 extends over 15 amino acids. Germline assignment: CDR1 MGHRA and CDR2 YSYEKL. In DNA, the CDR3 is TGCGCCAGCAGCCAAGGACAGGGGGGCTACCAGCCCCAGCATTTT. Protein sequence: CASSQGQGGYQPQHF.